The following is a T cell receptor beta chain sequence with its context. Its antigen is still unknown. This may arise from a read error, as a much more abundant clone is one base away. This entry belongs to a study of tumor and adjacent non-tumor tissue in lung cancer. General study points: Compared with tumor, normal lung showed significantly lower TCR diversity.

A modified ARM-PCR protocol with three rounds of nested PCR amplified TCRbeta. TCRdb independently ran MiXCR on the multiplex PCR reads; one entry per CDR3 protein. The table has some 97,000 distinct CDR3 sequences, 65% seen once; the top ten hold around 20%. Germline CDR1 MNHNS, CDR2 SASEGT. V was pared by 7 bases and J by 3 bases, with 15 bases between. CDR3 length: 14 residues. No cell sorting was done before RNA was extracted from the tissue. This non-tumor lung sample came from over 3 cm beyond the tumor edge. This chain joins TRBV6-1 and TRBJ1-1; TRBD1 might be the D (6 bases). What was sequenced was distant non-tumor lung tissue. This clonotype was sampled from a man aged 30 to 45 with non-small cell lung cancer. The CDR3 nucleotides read TGTGCCAGCACTGTCAGGGGAGGACACACTGAAGCTTTCTTT. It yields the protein CASTVRGGHTEAFF.